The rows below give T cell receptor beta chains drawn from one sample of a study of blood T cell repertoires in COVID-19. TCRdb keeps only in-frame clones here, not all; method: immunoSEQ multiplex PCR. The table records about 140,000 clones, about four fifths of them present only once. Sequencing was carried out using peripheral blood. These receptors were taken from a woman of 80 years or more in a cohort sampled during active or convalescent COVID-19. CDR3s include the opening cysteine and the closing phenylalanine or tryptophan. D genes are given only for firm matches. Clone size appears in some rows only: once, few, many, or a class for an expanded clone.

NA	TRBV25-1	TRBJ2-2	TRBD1	TGTGCCAGCAGTGACCCCCGGGACAGCACGAACACCGGGGAGCTGTTTTTT	CASSDPRDSTNTGELFF
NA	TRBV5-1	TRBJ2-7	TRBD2	TGCGCCAGCAGAGTTGCGGGGGGGCGTGAGCAGTACTTC	CASRVAGGREQYF
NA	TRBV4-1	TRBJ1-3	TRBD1	TGCGCCAGCAGCCAAGCGACAGGGGGAAACACCATATATTTT	CASSQATGGNTIYF
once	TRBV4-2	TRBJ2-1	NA	TGTGCCAGCAGCCAAGATTGGGCTCAAAACAATGAACAGTTCTTC	CASSQDWAQNNEQFF
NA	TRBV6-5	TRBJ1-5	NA	TGTGCCACCTGGAAGGGGGGCAATCAGCCCCAGCATTTT	CATWKGGNQPQHF
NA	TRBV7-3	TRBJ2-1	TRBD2	TGTGCCAGCAGCCCCCAAGCGGGGGGTATAGATGAGCAGTTCTTC	CASSPQAGGIDEQFF
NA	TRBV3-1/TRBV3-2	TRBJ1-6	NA	TGTGCCAGCAGCCAGACCAATCCAGGGAGGAATTCACCCCTCCACTTT	CASSQTNPGRNSPLHF
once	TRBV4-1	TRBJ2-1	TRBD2	TGCGCCAGCAGCCAAGATAGTCCACTAGCGCTTCTCAATGAGCAGTTCTTC	CASSQDSPLALLNEQFF
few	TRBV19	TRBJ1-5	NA	TGTGCCAGTAGCCGGGACAAAAATCAGCCCCAGCATTTT	CASSRDKNQPQHF
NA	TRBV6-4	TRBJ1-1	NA	TGTGCCACCCCGGGGTGGGGTAGAAAGACTGAAGCTTTCTTT	CATPGWGRKTEAFF
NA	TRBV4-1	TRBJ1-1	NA	TGCGCCAGCAGCCAAGCGGCGCGGGACACTGAAGCTTTCTTT	CASSQAARDTEAFF
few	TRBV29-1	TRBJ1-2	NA	TGCAGCGTTGCCCGACAGGCCCTTAACTATGGCTACACCTTC	CSVARQALNYGYTF
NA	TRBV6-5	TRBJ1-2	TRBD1	TGTGCCAGCAGTTCAGGGGGTTACTATGGCTACACCTTC	CASSSGGYYGYTF
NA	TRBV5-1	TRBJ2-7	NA	TGCGCCAGCAGCTTGGACTCCTCCTCCGAGCAGTACTTC	CASSLDSSSEQYF
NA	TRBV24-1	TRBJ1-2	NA	TGTGCCACCAGTGACGCCGGGGGGTTGGGAGGAGGAGGCTACACCTTC	CATSDAGGLGGGGYTF
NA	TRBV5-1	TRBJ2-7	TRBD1	TGCGCCAGCAGCTTAGCGGACAGGTTCTACGAGCAGTACTTC	CASSLADRFYEQYF
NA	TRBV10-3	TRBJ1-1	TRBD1	TGTGCCATCAGGGGACAGGAGAACACTGAAGCTTTCTTT	CAIRGQENTEAFF
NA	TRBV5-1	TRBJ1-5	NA	TGCGCCAGCAGCACGGAGCCGGAGCAGCCCCAGCATTTT	CASSTEPEQPQHF
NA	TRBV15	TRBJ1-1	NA	TGTGCCACCAGCAGAGAGTCGGAGCCGAACACTGAAGCTTTCTTT	CATSRESEPNTEAFF
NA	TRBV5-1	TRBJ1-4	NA	TGCGCCAGCAGGGGAGCGGGTGAAAAACTGTTTTTT	CASRGAGEKLFF
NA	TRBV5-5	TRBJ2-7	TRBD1	TGTGCCAGCAGCTGGGACAGCCAGTACGAGCAGTACTTC	CASSWDSQYEQYF
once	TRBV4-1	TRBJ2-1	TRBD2	TGCGCCAGCAGCCAAGATCGCTTGGGACTAGCGGATAGCTCCTACAATGAGCAGTTCTTC	CASSQDRLGLADSSYNEQFF
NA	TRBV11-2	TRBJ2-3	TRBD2	TGTGCCAGCAGCCCGGGGGGGGACCGAACAGATACGCAGTATTTT	CASSPGGDRTDTQYF
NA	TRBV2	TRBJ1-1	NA	TGTGCCAGAGGCTTAGACAGGAGGAACACTGAAGCTTTCTTT	CARGLDRRNTEAFF
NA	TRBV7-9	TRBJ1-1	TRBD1	TGTGCCAGCAGGCAACTCACAGGGGGAACTGAAGCTTTCTTT	CASRQLTGGTEAFF
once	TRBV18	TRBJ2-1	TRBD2	TGTGCCAGCTCAGCTTGGACTAGCGGAGCGACCAATGAGCAGTTCTTC	CASSAWTSGATNEQFF
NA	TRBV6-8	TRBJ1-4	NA	TGTGCCAGTATACAAGCAACTAATGAAAAACTGTTTTTT	CASIQATNEKLFF
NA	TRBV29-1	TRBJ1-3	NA	TGCAGCGTTGACAGCGTCGGAAACACCATATATTTT	CSVDSVGNTIYF
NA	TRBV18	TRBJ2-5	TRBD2	TGTGCCAGCTCCAAACAAGCGGGGGAGACCCAGTACTTC	CASSKQAGETQYF
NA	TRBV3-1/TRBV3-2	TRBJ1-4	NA	TGTGCCAGCAGCTCCCGACAGATTAATGAAAAACTGTTTTTT	CASSSRQINEKLFF
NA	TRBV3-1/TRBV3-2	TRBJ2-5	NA	TGTGCCAGCAGCGGGGCCTGGCTAGAGACCCAGTACTTC	CASSGAWLETQYF
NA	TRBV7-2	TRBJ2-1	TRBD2	TGTGCCAGCAGCCCGACTAGCGGGGGGGCTATCAATGAGCAGTTCTTC	CASSPTSGGAINEQFF
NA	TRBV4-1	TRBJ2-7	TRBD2	TGCGCCAGCAGCCAAGAGACTAGCGTAAATTTAATCGGGCAGTACTTC	CASSQETSVNLIGQYF
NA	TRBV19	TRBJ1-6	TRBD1	TGTGCCAGTAGTAAGTCCGGGACAGGGAAGGATTCACCCCTCCACTTT	CASSKSGTGKDSPLHF
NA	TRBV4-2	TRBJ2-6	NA	TGTGCCAGCAGCCAAGATTTGAGGTCTGGGGCCAACGTCCTGACTTTC	CASSQDLRSGANVLTF
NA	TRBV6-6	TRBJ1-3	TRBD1	TGTGCCAGCAGACCCCCGGGACAGGGAACAGGAAACACCATATATTTT	CASRPPGQGTGNTIYF
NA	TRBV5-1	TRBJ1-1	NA	TGCGCCAGCAGCTTGCAGGGGATGAACACTGAAGCTTTCTTT	CASSLQGMNTEAFF
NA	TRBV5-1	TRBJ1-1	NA	TGCGCCAGCAGCTTGACAGGGTATTTCTCCACTGAAGCTTTCTTT	CASSLTGYFSTEAFF
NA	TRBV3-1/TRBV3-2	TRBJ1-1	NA	TGTGCCAGCAGCCAAGATCGGGGTTTTGAAGCTTTCTTT	CASSQDRGFEAFF
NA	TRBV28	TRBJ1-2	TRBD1	TGTGCCAGCAGCCGAAGACAGGGGAGCGGCTACACCTTC	CASSRRQGSGYTF
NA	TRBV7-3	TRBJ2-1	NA	TGTGCCAGCAGCTTAAGGACAGCCAATGAGCAGTTCTTC	CASSLRTANEQFF
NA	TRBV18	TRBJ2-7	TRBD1	TGTGCCAGCTCACCTATAGTATCCGCCCGGACAGGGGACCAGTACTTC	CASSPIVSARTGDQYF
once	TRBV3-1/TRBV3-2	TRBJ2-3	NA	TGTGCCAGCAGCCAAGAGCTCGCGGGTGATACGCAGTATTTT	CASSQELAGDTQYF
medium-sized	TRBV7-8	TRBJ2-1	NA	TGTGCCAGCAGCTTTTCGGGGGACTCCTACAATGAGCAGTTCTTC	CASSFSGDSYNEQFF
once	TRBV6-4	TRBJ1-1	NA	TGTGCCAGCAGGGGGTCCCAGGGATCCAACGCGAACACTGAAGCTTTCTTT	CASRGSQGSNANTEAFF
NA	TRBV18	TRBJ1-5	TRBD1	TGTGCCAGCTCACAGGGGGCGGACCAGCCCCAGCATTTT	CASSQGADQPQHF
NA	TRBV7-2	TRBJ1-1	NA	TGTGCCAGCAGCTTACAGGGGAGACAAACTGAAGCTTTCTTT	CASSLQGRQTEAFF
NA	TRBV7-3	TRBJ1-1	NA	TGTGCCAGCAGCTTAGGAGGGGTAAGGGAGAACACTGAAGCTTTCTTT	CASSLGGVRENTEAFF